A single sample is the source of the 10 T cell receptor beta chains below, sequenced in a study of identical twins. TCRdb fed the 5' RACE reads into MiXCR, producing one record per CDR3 protein. The table lists approximately 890,000 distinct CDR3 sequences, 9% to 15% of them singletons. These data also featured in a second study, about yellow fever vaccine responses in identical twins.

Source material: PBMCs. These receptors were obtained from a woman younger than 30 in good health.

The chain combines TRBV28 with TRBJ2-1; 8 bases map to TRBD1. The CDR3 is made up of 15 amino acids. The V segment lost 5 bases and the J segment 8 bases; nucleotides outside the gene matches: 11. Germline loops: CDR1 MDHEN, CDR2 SYDVKM. This chain's CDR3 is CASSPGGSGGYEQFF. The CDR3 nucleotides are TGTGCCAGCAGTCCTGGGGGGTCAGGGGGCTATGAGCAGTTCTTC.

The V call is TRBV12-3 or TRBV12-4, the J call TRBJ1-6; D is perhaps TRBD1 (5 bases). Trimming took 6 bases from V and 3 from J, leaving 12 bases between them. This CDR3 has 15 residues. CDR3 amino acids: CASRGRGSYNSPLHF. In DNA, the CDR3 is TGTGCCAGCAGGGGACGGGGCAGCTATAATTCACCCCTCCACTTT.

J is TRBJ1-2 and V is TRBV7-9; no definite D call. Per germline, CDR1 SEHNR and CDR2 FQNEAQ (reference sequence). The CDR3 spans 14 residues. Trimming left V 1 base short and J 5 bases short, with 11 bases between. The CDR3, as DNA: TGTGCCAGCAGCTTAGACGTCAGCTGGTATGGCTACACCTTC. Its protein product is CASSLDVSWYGYTF.

J is TRBJ1-1 and V is TRBV3-1; D perhaps matches TRBD1 (5 bases). V was clipped by 4 bases and J by 1 base, with 13 bases between them. The CDR3 loop spans 15 amino acids. Germline V gives CDR1 LGHDT, CDR2 YNNKEL (reference sequence). The CDR3 DNA reads as TGTGCCAGCAGCCCATCGGGACTCTCGAACACTGAAGCTTTCTTT. Translating it yields CASSPSGLSNTEAFF.

J is TRBJ2-2 and V is TRBV24-1; D perhaps matches TRBD1 (6 bases). V was shortened by 10 bases and J by 5 bases, with 16 bases between the two germline ends. Germline V lookup: CDR1 KGHDR, CDR2 SFDVKD. This CDR3 has 14 residues. CDR3 region: CATQGHLVTGELFF. The CDR3 coding sequence is TGTGCCACTCAGGGACACCTCGTGACCGGGGAGCTGTTTTTT.

The chain recombines TRBV9 with TRBJ2-5, with D perhaps TRBD2 (6 bases). CDR1 and CDR2 (germline): SGDLS, YYNGEE. CDR3 length: 16 residues. The ends were cut back, 2 bases at V and 5 bases at J, with 19 bases in the middle. The CDR3 DNA reads TGTGCCAGCAGCGTGAGCCCGGGGGACCCCGGCGAGACCCAGTACTTC. It yields the protein CASSVSPGDPGETQYF. Together with reference TRBV9 and TRBJ2-5, the CDR3 gives the full variable domain: DSGVTQTPKHLITATGQRVTLRCSPRSGDLSVYWYQQSLDQGLQFLIQYYNGEERAKGNILERFSAQQFPDLHSELNLSSLELGDSALYFCASSVSPGDPGETQYFGPGTRLLVL.

This clonotype was counted only a few times. The chain is built from TRBV3-1 and TRBJ2-1; the match to TRBD2 covers 9 bases. The CDR3 is made up of 16 amino acids. V shed 5 bases, J shed 1 base, and the junction held 6 bases outside the gene matches. Germline V gives CDR1 LGHDT, CDR2 YNNKEL (reference sequence). The CDR3 loop is CASSSLAGRSYNEQFF. In DNA form, the CDR3 reads TGTGCCAGCAGCTCCCTAGCGGGGAGATCCTACAATGAGCAGTTCTTC.

The chain links TRBV9 to TRBJ2-7, with D perhaps matching TRBD1 or TRBD2 (5 bases each). The CDR3 consists of 14 residues. Trimming removed 4 bases from V and 3 bases from J, with 14 bases in between. The germline gives CDR1 SGDLS, CDR2 YYNGEE. CDR3 nucleotide sequence: TGTGCCAGCAGCTCGGGGCCCGACAACTACGAGCAGTACTTC. Translation: CASSSGPDNYEQYF. The full variable domain, with the rest looked up from reference TRBV9 and TRBJ2-7, is DSGVTQTPKHLITATGQRVTLRCSPRSGDLSVYWYQQSLDQGLQFLIQYYNGEERAKGNILERFSAQQFPDLHSELNLSSLELGDSALYFCASSSGPDNYEQYFGPGTRLTVT.

The sample holds many counts of this clonotype. This chain joins TRBV28 and TRBJ2-1; D call uncertain. Trimming removed 8 bases at V and 6 bases at J, with 14 bases between. The CDR3 extends over 13 amino acids. CDR1 MDHEN and CDR2 SYDVKM come from the germline V gene. CDR3 coding DNA: TGTGCCAGCCGACAAACGACCTTCAATGAGCAGTTCTTC. Amino acids: CASRQTTFNEQFF.

There are a few counts of this clonotype. Written as DNA, the CDR3 is TGTGCCACCAGTGATCCGCTTCTGAGGGAGGGAGTATCGGAGGAGCAGTTCTTC. Translated, it gives CATSDPLLREGVSEEQFF. V usage is TRBV24-1 and J usage is TRBJ2-1; 7 bases are shared with TRBD2. J lost 10 bases, V lost 3 bases, and 20 bases had no gene match. This CDR3 region has 18 residues. Germline lookup yields CDR1 KGHDR and CDR2 SFDVKD.